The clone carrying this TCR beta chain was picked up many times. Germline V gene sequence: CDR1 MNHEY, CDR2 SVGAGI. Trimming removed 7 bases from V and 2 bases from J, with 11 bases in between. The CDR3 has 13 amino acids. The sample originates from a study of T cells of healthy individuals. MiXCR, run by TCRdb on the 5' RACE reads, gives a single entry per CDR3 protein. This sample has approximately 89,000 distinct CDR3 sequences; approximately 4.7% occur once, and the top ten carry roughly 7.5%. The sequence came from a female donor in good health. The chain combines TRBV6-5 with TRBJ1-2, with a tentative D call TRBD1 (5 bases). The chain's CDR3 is CASTPGRNYGYTF. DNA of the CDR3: TGTGCCAGCACGCCAGGGCGGAACTATGGCTACACCTTC.